The present T cell receptor (beta chain) was sequenced within a study of identical twins (dated by TCRdb to the mid-2010s). The study in broad terms: TCR alpha and beta repertoires from monozygotic twins, unrelated adults of various ages and cord blood were deep-sequenced to test whether fetal clonotypes persist. Replicate twin experiments were performed at different times using different library preparation protocols to rule out contamination. Overall study results and their limits: In monozygotic twins, recombination models systematically underestimated out-of-frame TCR alpha sharing, but the models matched the sharing seen between unrelated individuals. Zero-insertion analyses could be partly confounded by invariant T cells such as MAIT and iNKT, though diverse VJ usage argued against such confounding for most clonotypes. Abundant cord blood beta clonotypes had fewer insertions, young adult naive repertoires showed a similar but weaker trend, and memory repertoires showed no such trend. Out-of-frame TCR alpha sequences shared between twins showed an excess of low generation-probability sequences compared with coincidental sharing between unrelated individuals. Conclusions relied on cross-sectional statistical analysis, since the same donors could not be followed over many years. The excess sharing between twins in beta out-of-frame sequences was weaker because fewer shared sequences reduced the signal-to-noise ratio.

In this sample, this clonotype turned up many times. Its antigen remains unidentified. No base qualities exist here, and no much larger clone lies one base off it. Every donor in the study was a healthy Caucasian. The twin cohort consisted of three pairs of female monozygotic twins, all aged about 18 to 30 years. Peripheral blood mononuclear cells were the source from which RNA for the TCR libraries was isolated. Trimmed from V: 1 base; trimmed from J: 4 bases; junction bases lacking a gene match: 6. The germline V gene provides CDR1 SGHTA and CDR2 FQGNSA. From the cysteine through the phenylalanine, the CDR3 covers 17 amino acids. Just the 51-base CDR3 DNA is kept, in frame starting at base 1. The receptor library was made with 5' RACE. The listed sequencing device is Illumina HiSeq 2000. Template switching introduced a universal primer binding site; the final cDNA contained a unique molecular identifier, enabling accurate counting of TCR cDNA molecules. Specific primers in the conserved constant-segment region were used to synthesize first-strand cDNA for TCR alpha and beta chains. To control for contamination, every cDNA library was double barcoded, receiving both a SMART-Mk sample barcode and Illumina barcodes. TruSeq adapter sequences along with Illumina sample barcodes were introduced in two successive PCR steps. The Illumina HiSeq platform was used with custom primers to sequence TCR alpha and beta cDNA libraries. The authors' analysis ran thus. Unique molecular identifiers were extracted from raw reads with MiGEC, and CDR3 positions were determined with MiXCR. For each individual, recombination models were inferred using an EM algorithm with the repgenHMM and IGoR tools. Shared clonotypes were analyzed with the tcR package in R, and sharing was normalized by the product of cloneset sizes. Out-of-frame nonproductive sequences were analyzed to study raw recombination free of thymic and clonal selection effects. In TCRdb, the public reads were trimmed at Q25 with fastp and aligned with MiXCR, with productive beta chains retained. CDR3 protein duplicates are merged, each entry listing the most common genes and DNA. TCRdb, not the authors, supplied the V and J calls. Counted in this sample were fewer than 900,000 distinct CDR3 sequences; 21% of them appeared once. Together, the top ten hold 4% to 4.5% of the sample.

These records were also assigned to another study, of T cells expressing NK-cell markers. According to the second study: In sorted CD3+CD56+NKG2C+, CD3+CD56+NKG2C- and CD3+CD56-NKG2C+ T-cell subsets from eight donors, TCR beta-chain repertoires were profiled. Among the eight sequenced donors, seven were HCMV-seropositive and one was HCMV-seronegative. In several experiments an anti-gammadeltaTCR antibody was added to restrict sorting to alphabetaTCR-expressing T cells. For roughly six donors, the dominant CD3+CD56+NKG2C+ clonotypes were among the top 10 CD8+ clonotypes and accounted for about 1.0-7.0% of CD8+ T cells. Those dominant clonotypes were again the most abundant among CD3+CD56-NKG2C+ cells in a few donors, at about 28.3-60.1%. It remained unclear whether the expanded NKG2C-expressing T cell clones were specific for HCMV antigens. The eight sequenced donors were randomly selected healthy volunteers, three men and five women. A commercial ELISA kit detecting HCMV-specific IgG in serum was used to determine HCMV serostatus. Bulk peripheral blood T-cell repertoires were additionally sequenced from unsorted PBMC for several donors. MIGEC was used to demultiplex reads and group the reads by UMI, and MiTCR was used to assemble and quantify clonotypes. To remove erroneous sequences, TCR cDNA sequences were retained only when supported by two or more reads. Downstream repertoire analysis used the tcR package, and clonotypes were matched across fractions by CDR3 nucleotide sequence plus V segment. Antigen specificity was annotated against VDJdb with VDJmatch, allowing one amino acid substitution in CDR3.

The V and J segments used are TRBV7-2 and TRBJ2-1; TRBD2 aligns with 11 central bases. Sequenced: PBMCs. The receptor's source is a woman in her late teens or twenties in good health. The DNA sequence follows: TGTGCCAGCAGCTTAGTTGGGACTAGCGGAGAGTACAATGAGCAGTTCTTC. This gives the protein CASSLVGTSGEYNEQFF.